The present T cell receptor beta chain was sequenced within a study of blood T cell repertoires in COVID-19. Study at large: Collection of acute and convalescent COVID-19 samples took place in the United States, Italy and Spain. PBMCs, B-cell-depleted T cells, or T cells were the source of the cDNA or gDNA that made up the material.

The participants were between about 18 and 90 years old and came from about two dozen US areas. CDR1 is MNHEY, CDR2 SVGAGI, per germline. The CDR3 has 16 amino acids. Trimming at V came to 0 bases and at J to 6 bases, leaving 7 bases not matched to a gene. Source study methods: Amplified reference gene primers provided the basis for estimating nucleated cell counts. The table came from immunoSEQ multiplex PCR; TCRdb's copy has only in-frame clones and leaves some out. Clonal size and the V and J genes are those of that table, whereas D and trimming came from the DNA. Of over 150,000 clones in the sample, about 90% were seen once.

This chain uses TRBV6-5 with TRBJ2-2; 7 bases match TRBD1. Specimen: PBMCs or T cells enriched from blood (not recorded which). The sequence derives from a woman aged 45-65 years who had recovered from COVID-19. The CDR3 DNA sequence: TGTGCCAGCAGTTACTCGCCGGGACAGAGGGCCGGGGAGCTGTTTTTT. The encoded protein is CASSYSPGQRAGELFF.